One sample yielded the 26 T cell receptor beta chains listed below, sequenced in a study of breast tumors, draining lymph nodes, adjacent tissues. Axillary draining lymph nodes of breast cancer patients supplied the node samples. TCRdb re-analysed the multiplex PCR reads in MiXCR, keeping a single row per CDR3 protein. Of some 250,000 distinct CDR3 sequences listed, 30% to 35% are singletons. Source material: axillary lymph node tissue. All receptors derive from a female donor with breast cancer. Some clones in this sample may be carry-over from other donors' samples.

The gene calls are TRBV20-1 and TRBJ2-3, with D tentatively TRBD1 or TRBD2 (6 bases each). This CDR3 comprises 15 residues. Germline assignment: CDR1 DFQATT and CDR2 SNEGSKA (reference sequence). Trimming shortened V by 3 bases and J by 8 bases, and 21 bases separated the two germline ends. The CDR3 sequence is CSASGGGLAMATQYF. The CDR3 DNA reads as TGCAGTGCTAGTGGTGGGGGGCTGGCTATGGCTACGCAGTATTTT.

The chain carries TRBV20-1 and TRBJ2-7; TRBD2 is a possible D gene (5 bases). The CDR3 covers 14 residues. Deletions cut 6 bases from V and 6 bases from J, with 21 bases between. Germline CDR1 reads DFQATT; CDR2 reads SNEGSKA (reference sequence). CDR3 in amino acids: CSAPREGIGSEQYF. The CDR3 DNA reads TGCAGTGCCCCCCGGGAAGGAATCGGCTCCGAGCAGTACTTC.

This clonotype occurred a few times. V and J are TRBV18 and TRBJ1-5; TRBD1 matches 7 bases. V shed 4 bases, J shed 2 bases, and the junction held 5 bases outside the gene matches. The length of the CDR3 is 15 residues. From germline, CDR1 is KGHSH and CDR2 LQKENI. Here the CDR3 reads CASSQGQIGNQPQHF. The CDR3 DNA reads TGTGCCAGCTCACAGGGACAGATAGGCAATCAGCCCCAGCATTTT.

This clonotype was seen only a few times. This may come from a read error, since a much larger clone is one base off. Likely a read error: the CDR3 ends without its conserved phenylalanine or tryptophan. This chain connects TRBV7-3 to TRBJ2-5, with a possible D match to TRBD2 (7 bases). CDR3 length: 14 residues. The germline V gene encodes CDR1 SGHTA and CDR2 FQGTGA. In DNA, the CDR3 is TGTGCCAGCAGCCGGGGGGCCACCCAAGGGACCCAGTACCTC. It specifies CASSRGATQGTQYL.

The table lists this clonotype with many counts. The chain combines TRBV4-1 with TRBJ2-7; D possibly corresponds to TRBD2 (5 bases). Per germline, CDR1 MGHRA and CDR2 YSYEKL. Trimming cost V 0 bases and J 3 bases, with 12 bases left between them. The CDR3 has 15 amino acids. CDR3 residues: CASSQDRGGRYEQYF. CDR3 nucleotides: TGCGCCAGCAGCCAAGATAGAGGAGGCCGCTACGAGCAGTACTTC.

In DNA, the CDR3 is TGTGCCAGTAGTATTTCGGGGCTAGCGGGGGAGACCCAGTACTTC. This codes for CASSISGLAGETQYF. This chain connects TRBV19 to TRBJ2-5; 9 bases are shared with TRBD2. CDR3 length: 15 residues. After removal of 3 bases from V and 5 bases from J, the junction contained 7 bases not matched to a gene. CDR1 and CDR2 (germline): LNHDA, SQIVND (reference sequence).

This clonotype has ten or more counts. The chain couples TRBV9 to TRBJ2-3; D gene ambiguous. The CDR3 is made up of 16 amino acids. Germline V gives CDR1 SGDLS, CDR2 YYNGEE. Trimming cost V 2 bases and J 2 bases, with 15 bases left between them. The CDR3 nucleotides are TGTGCCAGCAGCGTCCGAGGACGACTTTCCACAGATACGCAGTATTTT. Translation: CASSVRGRLSTDTQYF.

This clonotype has a count of ten or more. The chain joins TRBV11-2 to TRBJ1-5; D ambiguous. The V end was cut by 3 bases, the J end by 7 bases, with 16 bases between. In germline, CDR1 is SGHAT, CDR2 FQNNGV. This CDR3 has 15 amino acids. The CDR3 DNA sequence: TGTGCCAGCAGCTTGACCCCCGAGGCCACCCAGCCCCAGCATTTT. Translation: CASSLTPEATQPQHF. Together with reference TRBV11-2 and TRBJ1-5, the CDR3 gives the full variable domain: EAGVAQSPRYKIIEKRQSVAFWCNPISGHATLYWYQQILGQGPKLLIQFQNNGVVDDSQLPKDRFSAERLKGVDSTLKIQPAKLEDSAVYLCASSLTPEATQPQHFGDGTRLSIL.

Details on this clonotype: Given a much more abundant clone one base away, this may be a read error. The chain has TRBV29-1 and TRBJ2-3; 14 bases align to TRBD2. This CDR3 contains 15 residues. Trimming removed 7 bases from V and 4 bases from J; junction bases left unmatched: 7. Germline V gene data show CDR1 as SQVTM and CDR2 as ANQGSEA. CDR3 sequence reads: CSAPGTSGRADTQYF. The CDR3 region has the DNA TGCAGCGCCCCAGGGACTAGCGGGAGAGCAGATACGCAGTATTTT.

Ten or more counts support this clonotype. The chain is built from TRBV5-6 and TRBJ1-5; D not certain. CDR1 and CDR2 from the germline V gene are SGHDT and YYEEEE. The V end was cut by 0 bases, the J end by 6 bases, with 4 bases between. The CDR3 length is 12 residues. CDR3 protein: CASSLVGQPQHF. The CDR3 bases are TGTGCCAGCAGCTTGGTCGGTCAGCCCCAGCATTTT.

In this sample, this clonotype turned up many times. This rearrangement joins TRBV4-2 to TRBJ2-2, with D uncertain. Per germline, CDR1 LGHNA and CDR2 YNFKEQ. V gave up 0 bases and J gave up 0 bases, with 8 bases separating them. The CDR3 runs 16 residues. CDR3 sequence: CASSQELAANTGELFF. For the CDR3, the DNA is TGTGCCAGCAGCCAAGAACTGGCAGCGAACACCGGGGAGCTGTTTTTT.

The chain couples TRBV7-6 to TRBJ1-4, with 9 bases that match TRBD1. The CDR3 is 14 residues long. CDR1 and CDR2 (germline): SGHVS, FNYEAQ. Trimming took 0 bases from V and 10 from J; bases not matched to a gene: 3. CDR3 protein: CASSLADRGIKLFF. The CDR3 DNA reads as TGTGCCAGCAGCTTAGCCGACAGGGGGATAAAACTGTTTTTT.

The CDR3 DNA reads as TGTGCCATCAGTAGTAGCCCCGGGACAGGGGTGAATGAGCAGTTCTTC. Translated: CAISSSPGTGVNEQFF. The chain recombines TRBV10-3 with TRBJ2-1; TRBD1 matches at 10 bases. After removal of 5 bases from V and 7 bases from J, the junction contained 11 bases not matched to a gene. The germline CDR1 and CDR2 sequences are ENHRY and SYGVKD. The CDR3 loop spans 16 amino acids.

This clonotype was seen a few times. One base away lies a much larger clone, so this may be a sequencing read error. This rearrangement joins TRBV7-9 to TRBJ2-3, with a tentative D call TRBD2 (6 bases). CDR1 and CDR2 (germline): SEHNR, FQNEAQ (reference sequence). The CDR3 consists of 17 residues. CDR3 nucleotides: TGTGCCAGCAGCTTGGGACTCGGCGGGACGGGCACAGATCCGCAGTATTTT. Translating it yields CASSLGLGGTGTDPQYF.

This clonotype came up many times. The rearrangement uses TRBV5-1 and TRBJ2-5; 9 nucleotides align to TRBD1. Losses at the gene ends were 3 bases for V and 5 bases for J; bases not matched to a gene: 8. This CDR3 region has 15 residues. Germline V gene lookup returns CDR1 SGHRS and CDR2 YFSETQ. The CDR3 DNA sequence: TGCGCCAGCAGCTCGGTACAGGGGGCGCGGGAGACCCAGTACTTC. It specifies CASSSVQGARETQYF.

Many counts were recorded for this clonotype. The rearrangement joins TRBV6-5 to TRBJ1-4; 7 bases line up with TRBD1. The J segment lost 8 bases and the V segment lost 7 bases, leaving 13 bases of the junction unmatched. In germline, CDR1 is MNHEY, CDR2 SVGAGI. The CDR3 is 15 amino acids. The chain's CDR3 is CASKTDRVKEEKLFF. The CDR3 bases are TGTGCCAGCAAAACTGACAGGGTCAAAGAGGAAAAACTGTTTTTT.

This clonotype was observed a few times. This chain links TRBV28 with TRBJ2-7, with a possible D match to TRBD2 (7 bases). Between the trimmed V and J ends, which lost 3 bases and 6 bases, there was a span of 12 bases. CDR3 length equals 13 residues. CDR1 and CDR2 from the germline V gene are MDHEN and SYDVKM. The CDR3 sequence is CASSLGGLGEQYF. CDR3 bases: TGTGCCAGCAGTTTGGGGGGGCTGGGCGAGCAGTACTTC.

In its sample, this clonotype was seen a few times. The V gene is TRBV4-3, the J gene TRBJ1-5, with no clear D. The CDR3 sequence is 16 residues long. The germline CDR1 and CDR2 sequences are LGHNA and YSLEER. Trimming stripped 3 bases from V and 2 bases from J, with 14 bases between. CDR3 bases: TGCGCCAGCAGCCAGGATCCAGGACGGGGCAATCAGCCCCAGCATTTT. Protein: CASSQDPGRGNQPQHF.

This clonotype was seen repeatedly, ten times or more. V gene TRBV6-1 combines with J gene TRBJ1-2, with no clear D. The CDR3 runs to 11 residues. The V and J ends lost 5 bases and 7 bases respectively, with 8 bases between them. Germline values: CDR1 MNHNS, CDR2 SASEGT. The CDR3 loop reads CASSLAGGYTF. CDR3 in DNA: TGTGCCAGCAGTCTAGCGGGTGGCTACACCTTC.

At least ten counts were recorded for this clonotype. The rearrangement links TRBV20-1 to TRBJ2-5, with 11 bases identical to TRBD1. The junction had 6 bases not matched to a gene; V was cut back by 3 bases and J by 3 bases. Germline V CDR1 and CDR2: DFQATT, SNEGSKA (reference sequence). There are 15 residues in the CDR3. CDR3 in amino acids: CSASPGTGGKETQYF. In nucleotides, the CDR3 is TGCAGTGCTAGTCCCGGGACAGGGGGAAAAGAGACCCAGTACTTC.

J is TRBJ1-6 and V is TRBV20-1; D not certain. This CDR3 region has 11 residues. Germline assignment: CDR1 DFQATT and CDR2 SNEGSKA (reference sequence). V was cut by 0 bases and J by 9 bases, with 3 bases left in between. The DNA of the CDR3 is TGCAGTGCTAGAGATCTTTCACCCCTCCACTTT. Residues: CSARDLSPLHF.

The V gene is TRBV15, the J gene TRBJ2-7; D ambiguous. The CDR3 length is 16 residues. Germline assignment: CDR1 LNHNV and CDR2 YYDKDF (reference sequence). V shed 0 bases and J shed 1 base, with 13 bases lying between them. The CDR3 is CATSRDLGVSSYEQYV. DNA of the CDR3: TGTGCCACCAGCAGAGATTTGGGCGTCTCGTCCTACGAGCAGTACGTC.

V usage is TRBV14 and J usage is TRBJ2-1, with TRBD2 as a possible D gene (6 bases). Germline V CDR1 and CDR2: SGHDN, FVKESK. The V end was cut by 8 bases, the J end by 0 bases, with 20 bases between. The CDR3 has 17 amino acids. DNA of the CDR3: TGTGCCAGCTCACCCCTCCCCGGGGGTGGCTCCTACAATGAGCAGTTCTTC. As protein: CASSPLPGGGSYNEQFF.

This clonotype was counted many times. The chain is built from TRBV5-1 and TRBJ2-2, with D possibly being TRBD1 (6 bases). Germline assignment: CDR1 SGHRS and CDR2 YFSETQ. V was trimmed by 7 bases and J by 1 base, leaving 23 bases between them. The CDR3 is 18 residues long. This CDR3 reads CASHRDPSGTLNTGELFF. The CDR3 DNA is TGCGCCAGCCACAGGGATCCGTCAGGAACCCTGAACACCGGGGAGCTGTTTTTT. Variable domain in full (rest from reference TRBV5-1 and TRBJ2-2): KAGVTQTPRYLIKTRGQQVTLSCSPISGHRSVSWYQQTPGQGLQFLFEYFSETQRNKGNFPGRFSGRQFSNSRSEMNVSTLELGDSALYLCASHRDPSGTLNTGELFFGEGSRLTVL.

As to this clonotype: One base away lies a much larger clone, so this may be a sequencing read error. V is TRBV6-5 and J is TRBJ2-5; the D gene is possibly TRBD2 (7 bases). The CDR3 sequence is 15 residues long. The germline CDR1 and CDR2 sequences are MNHEY and SVGAGI. The V gene lost 4 bases and the J gene lost 4 bases, with 16 bases spanning the gap. CDR3 nucleotides: TGTGCCAGCAGTTGCAACGGGGGGCGGGGAGAGACCCAGTACTTC. It translates to CASSCNGGRGETQYF.

The rearrangement uses TRBV7-3 and TRBJ1-3; 8 bases align to TRBD1. Germline CDR1 is SGHTA and CDR2 is FQGTGA. Germline trimming cut 4 bases from V and 0 bases from J; bases unmatched to any gene: 2. The CDR3 runs 15 residues. The CDR3 sequence is CASSSGTGSGNTIYF. The CDR3 DNA reads as TGTGCCAGCAGCTCCGGGACAGGCTCTGGAAACACCATATATTTT.